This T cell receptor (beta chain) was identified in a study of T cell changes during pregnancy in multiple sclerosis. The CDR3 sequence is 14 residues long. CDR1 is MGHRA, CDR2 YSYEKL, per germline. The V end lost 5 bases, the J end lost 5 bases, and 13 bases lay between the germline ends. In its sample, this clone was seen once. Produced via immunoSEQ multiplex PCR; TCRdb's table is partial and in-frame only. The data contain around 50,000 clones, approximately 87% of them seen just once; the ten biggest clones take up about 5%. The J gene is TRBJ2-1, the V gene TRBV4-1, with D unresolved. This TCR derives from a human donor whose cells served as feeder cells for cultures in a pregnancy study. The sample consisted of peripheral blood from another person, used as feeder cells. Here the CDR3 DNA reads TGCGCCAGCAGCGGGTCGGGTATACACAATGAGCAGTTCTTC. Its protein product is CASSGSGIHNEQFF.